These 28 T cell receptor beta chains originate from one sample sequenced in a study of T cell clonotyping in hematopoietic cell transplantation. TCRdb's copy holds only in-frame clones and misses some; the assay was immunoSEQ multiplex PCR. The table records about 70,000 clones, 94% of them present only once. The source material was peripheral blood mononuclear cells. These receptors originate from a man aged 50-60 years in good health. Some clones in this sample may be carry-over from other donors' samples.

The chain carries TRBV7-9 and TRBJ2-2; the D is unclear. Per the germline V gene, CDR1 is SEHNR and CDR2 is FQNEAQ (reference sequence). V lost 5 bases and J lost 0, with 10 bases in between. This CDR3 is built from 15 residues. This CDR3 reads CASSPGYPNTGELFF. The CDR3, as DNA: TGTGCCAGCAGCCCCGGATACCCGAACACCGGGGAGCTGTTTTTT.

This clone has a single count. V and J are TRBV6-1 and TRBJ2-1; 12 positions agree with TRBD2. CDR3 size: 15 residues. The germline gives CDR1 MNHNS, CDR2 SASEGT. With 4 bases clipped from V and 11 bases from J, the junction kept 9 bases outside the gene matches. The CDR3 protein is CASSGRASGGEKQFF. The CDR3 nucleotides are TGTGCCAGCAGTGGAAGGGCTAGCGGGGGGGAAAAGCAGTTCTTC.

The chain uses TRBV28 and TRBJ1-5; no firm D call. The CDR3 spans 9 residues. Germline-derived CDR1 and CDR2 are MDHEN and SYDVKM. The CDR3 DNA is TGTGCAGAAGGGCAGCCCCAGCATTTT. Amino acids: CAEGQPQHF.

The rearrangement uses TRBV6-1 and TRBJ1-1; TRBD1 aligns across 8 bases. This CDR3 is 14 amino acids long. V dropped 6 bases and J dropped 1; count of bases not matched to a gene: 4. The germline CDR1 and CDR2 sequences are MNHNS and SASEGT. CDR3 amino acids: CASRKDRANTEAFF. The CDR3 DNA reads as TGTGCCAGCAGGAAGGACAGGGCGAACACTGAAGCTTTCTTT.

DNA for the CDR3: TGTGCCAGCTCGAAGCGGGGAGGACGCACCGGGGAGCTGTTTTTT. Amino acid sequence: CASSKRGGRTGELFF. The gene calls are TRBV25-1 and TRBJ2-2; 7 nucleotides align to TRBD2. V lost 8 bases to trimming and J lost 4 bases; unmatched junction nucleotides: 10. The CDR3 loop spans 15 amino acids. Germline values: CDR1 MGHDK, CDR2 SYGVNS. Filled out from reference TRBV25-1 and TRBJ2-2, the complete variable domain reads EADIYQTPRYLVIGTGKKITLECSQTMGHDKMYWYQQDPGMELHLIHYSYGVNSTEKGDLSSESTVSRIRTEHFPLTLESARPSHTSQYLCASSKRGGRTGELFFGEGSRLTVL.

The gene calls are TRBV6-5 and TRBJ2-7; 7 bases are a match to TRBD1. The CDR3 is made up of 15 amino acids. The V and J ends lost 6 bases and 0 bases, in that order; junction bases with no gene match: 8. Germline CDR1 and CDR2: MNHEY and SVGAGI. CDR3 loop: CASSRDRAASYEQYF. CDR3 nucleotide sequence: TGTGCCAGCAGCCGCGACAGGGCGGCCTCCTACGAGCAGTACTTC.

V is TRBV6-5 and J is TRBJ2-3, with D uncertain. The V end lost 5 bases, the J end lost 4 bases, and 16 bases lay between the germline ends. The CDR3 runs to 15 residues. Germline V gives CDR1 MNHEY, CDR2 SVGAGI. This CDR3 is CASSQTASAADTQYF. CDR3 nucleotides: TGTGCCAGCAGTCAAACTGCGAGCGCGGCAGATACGCAGTATTTT.

The chain couples TRBV27 to TRBJ2-2, with D tentatively TRBD2 (7 bases). Trimming shortened V by 4 bases and J by 2 bases, and 14 bases separated the two germline ends. This CDR3 region has 16 residues. Germline CDR1 and CDR2: MNHEY and SMNVEV (reference sequence). CDR3 DNA: TGTGCCAGCAGTTCAATGGCGGGGGCCAACACCGGGGAGCTGTTTTTT. Protein sequence: CASSSMAGANTGELFF.

The gene calls are TRBV10-2 and TRBJ1-5; D uncertain. Germline CDR1 is WSHSY and CDR2 is SAAADI. The CDR3 sequence is 14 residues long. V dropped 3 bases and J dropped 4 bases, with 10 bases sitting between them. Written as DNA, the CDR3 is TGCGCCAGCAGTGACGTACAAAGAAATCAGCCCCAGCATTTT. Protein product: CASSDVQRNQPQHF.

The chain employs TRBV6-5 and TRBJ2-5, with D perhaps matching TRBD1 or TRBD2 (5 bases each). Germline assignment: CDR1 MNHEY and CDR2 SVGAGI. The CDR3 spans 15 residues. Trimming left V 10 bases short and J 0 bases short, with 18 bases between. The CDR3 loop reads CATVGGGGYQETQYF. The CDR3 region has the DNA TGTGCCACCGTTGGCGGTGGGGGATACCAAGAGACCCAGTACTTC.

The chain employs TRBV4-1 and TRBJ2-7; 7 nucleotides agree with TRBD2. The CDR3 contains 15 residues. Germline CDR1 reads MGHRA; CDR2 reads YSYEKL. V dropped 3 bases and J dropped 4; count of bases not matched to a gene: 9. CDR3 sequence: CASSQLTSARYEQYF. CDR3 nucleotide sequence: TGCGCCAGCAGCCAGTTAACTAGCGCACGATACGAGCAGTACTTC.

V is TRBV20-1 and J is TRBJ2-1; D gene ambiguous. Trimming took 3 bases from V and 9 from J, leaving 9 bases between them. CDR3 size: 11 residues. Per germline, CDR1 DFQATT and CDR2 SNEGSKA (reference sequence). This chain's CDR3 is CSARMGSEQFF. CDR3 coding DNA: TGCAGTGCTAGGATGGGCAGTGAGCAGTTCTTC.

The chain is built from TRBV2 and TRBJ2-3, with D uncertain. Trimming removed 3 bases at V and 5 bases at J, with 6 bases between. CDR1 SNHLY and CDR2 FYNNEI come from the germline V gene. CDR3 length equals 12 residues. The CDR3 sequence: CASSEYVDTQYF. The DNA of the CDR3 is TGTGCCAGCAGTGAGTACGTAGATACGCAGTATTTT.

This chain uses TRBV7-2 with TRBJ2-7, with D perhaps TRBD2 (5 bases). This CDR3 has 14 amino acids. Germline CDR1 SGHTA, CDR2 FQGNSA. V lost 5 bases, J lost 1 base, and 12 bases lay in between. The CDR3 nucleotides read TGTGCCAGCAGCACCGATAGCGCGTCCTACGAGCAGTACTTC. It specifies CASSTDSASYEQYF. Complete variable domain (other parts from reference TRBV7-2 and TRBJ2-7): GAGVSQSPSNKVTEKGKDVELRCDPISGHTALYWYRQSLGQGLEFLIYFQGNSAPDKSGLPSDRFSAERTGGSVSTLTIQRTQQEDSAVYLCASSTDSASYEQYFGPGTRLTVT.

The chain is built from TRBV11-1 and TRBJ2-3; 11 bases fit TRBD2. J was trimmed by 6 bases and V by 1 base; bases with no gene match: 9. The CDR3 loop spans 17 amino acids. The germline CDR1 and CDR2 sequences are SGHAT and FQDESV (reference sequence). The CDR3 here is CASSLGVSGGVLDTQYF. The CDR3 bases are TGTGCCAGCAGCTTAGGTGTTAGCGGGGGGGTGTTGGATACGCAGTATTTT.

The CDR3 spells CASKNRGQGELFF. The CDR3 bases are TGTGCCAGCAAAAACAGGGGGCAAGGGGAGCTGTTTTTT. The rearrangement uses TRBV27 and TRBJ2-2; 9 positions agree with TRBD1. V shed 7 bases, J shed 8 bases, and the junction held 5 bases outside the gene matches. This CDR3 is built from 13 residues. Germline CDR1 and CDR2: MNHEY and SMNVEV (reference sequence).

V is TRBV6-1 and J is TRBJ1-5; weak D call: TRBD1 (5 bases). V lost 4 bases, J lost 5 bases, and 9 bases lay in between. Germline assignment: CDR1 MNHNS and CDR2 SASEGT. The CDR3 has 13 residues. CDR3 amino acids: CASSVTDYQPQHF. CDR3 nucleotides: TGTGCCAGCAGTGTGACAGACTATCAGCCCCAGCATTTT.

This clone was recorded only once. Here the CDR3 reads CASSSPLVGTEAFF. CDR3 bases: TGTGCCAGCAGTTCCCCGCTTGTGGGGACTGAAGCTTTCTTT. The rearrangement joins TRBV28 to TRBJ1-1; no clear D gene. CDR1 MDHEN and CDR2 SYDVKM come from the germline V gene. CDR3 size: 14 residues. V lost 4 bases and J 5 bases, leaving 14 bases between the germline ends. Drawing the rest from reference TRBV28 and TRBJ1-1, the complete variable domain is DVKVTQSSRYLVKRTGEKVFLECVQDMDHENMFWYRQDPGLGLRLIYFSYDVKMKEKGDIPEGYSVSREKKERFSLILESASTNQTSMYLCASSSPLVGTEAFFGQGTRLTVV.

The chain uses TRBV29-1 and TRBJ2-5; possibly TRBD1 or TRBD2 for D (5 bases each). Germline CDR1 SQVTM, CDR2 ANQGSEA. This CDR3 contains 19 residues. Deletions cut 2 bases from V and 5 bases from J, with 30 bases between. CDR3 sequence reads: CSVEKLNPPGATPWETQYF. DNA for the CDR3: TGCAGCGTTGAAAAACTCAACCCTCCCGGGGCTACGCCGTGGGAGACCCAGTACTTC.

Of note for this clone: One end of the junction does not line up with germline, which may come from a read error. This chain connects TRBV27 to TRBJ1-3; D unclear. CDR1 and CDR2 (germline): MNHEY, SMNVEV (reference sequence). The CDR3 runs 14 residues. CDR3 sequence reads: CASRFAGSGNTIYF. The DNA of the CDR3 is TGTGCCAGCCGTTTTGCGGGGTCGGGAAACACCATATATTTT.

This rearrangement joins TRBV7-2 to TRBJ1-5; D not resolved. CDR1 and CDR2 (germline): SGHTA, FQGNSA. The CDR3 extends over 13 amino acids. Trimming pared 3 bases from V and 4 bases from J, leaving 7 bases between. The CDR3: CASSFLPNQPQHF. DNA of the CDR3: TGTGCCAGCAGCTTTTTACCAAATCAGCCCCAGCATTTT.

The chain combines TRBV2 with TRBJ1-1; no definite D call. The germline V gene encodes CDR1 SNHLY and CDR2 FYNNEI. The V gene lost 3 bases and the J gene lost 2 bases, with 10 bases spanning the gap. This CDR3 comprises 14 residues. CDR3 sequence (DNA): TGTGCCAGCAGTGATGCCAGCTTAAACACTGAAGCTTTCTTT. As protein: CASSDASLNTEAFF.

This clone showed up just once. The gene calls are TRBV5-1 and TRBJ2-7; D possibly uses TRBD1 or TRBD2 (6 bases each). With 1 base removed from V and 5 bases from J, the gap between germline ends came to 13 bases. Germline assignment: CDR1 SGHRS and CDR2 YFSETQ. The CDR3 consists of 14 residues. The CDR3 reads CASSLIDGGDEQYF. The CDR3 region has the DNA TGCGCCAGCAGCTTGATCGACGGGGGCGACGAGCAGTACTTC.

The gene calls are TRBV27 and TRBJ1-5; D is unresolved. The CDR3 spans 13 residues. Trimming removed 3 bases at V and 7 bases at J, with 10 bases between. Germline CDR1 reads MNHEY; CDR2 reads SMNVEV (reference sequence). The CDR3 DNA is TGTGCCAGCAGTTTTCGGGGTGAGCAGCCCCAGCATTTT. It yields the protein CASSFRGEQPQHF.

This chain links TRBV6-5 with TRBJ1-2; 8 bases match TRBD1. Germline V gives CDR1 MNHEY, CDR2 SVGAGI. The CDR3 is 15 residues long. J gave up 2 bases and V 0 bases, and 2 bases lay outside the gene matches. Written as DNA, the CDR3 is TGTGCCAGCAGTTACTCGAGGACAGGGAACTATGGCTACACCTTC. Translation: CASSYSRTGNYGYTF.

This chain links TRBV6-1 with TRBJ2-7, with 9 bases matching TRBD2. The trim removed 7 bases at V and 3 bases at J, leaving 7 bases unmatched. The CDR3 consists of 14 residues. Per germline, CDR1 MNHNS and CDR2 SASEGT. CDR3 nucleotides: TGTGCCAGCACTTCGACTAGCGGAGTCTACGAGCAGTACTTC. Amino acid sequence: CASTSTSGVYEQYF.

The V call is TRBV29-1, the J call TRBJ1-1; the D gene is possibly TRBD1 (5 bases). This CDR3 is built from 16 residues. Germline V gene lookup returns CDR1 SQVTM and CDR2 ANQGSEA. V was shortened by 4 bases and J by 0 bases, with 18 bases between the two germline ends. CDR3 region: CSVANVGQGLNTEAFF. Written as DNA, the CDR3 is TGCAGCGTTGCGAACGTCGGCCAGGGATTGAACACTGAAGCTTTCTTT.

The rearrangement links TRBV6-1 to TRBJ2-2; no firm D call. Germline lookup yields CDR1 MNHNS and CDR2 SASEGT. The CDR3 has 13 residues. V was cut by 1 base and J by 9 bases, with 9 bases left in between. The CDR3, as DNA: TGTGCCAGCAGTGAAGGCCCCTCCTGGGAGCTGTTTTTT. This gives the protein CASSEGPSWELFF.